The T cell receptor beta chain described here comes from a study of T cell responses to AZD1222 COVID-19 vaccine. Points from the study as a whole: When two AZD1222 doses had been given, Spike-specific TCR breadth and depth rose.

J was trimmed by 4 bases and V by 7 bases; bases with no gene match: 9. The CDR3 is made up of 14 amino acids. In germline, CDR1 is SNHLY, CDR2 FYNNEI. Notes on this clone: Its antigen is not identified.

Profiled with immunoSEQ multiplex PCR; TCRdb holds only in-frame clones, not every one. This sample has 100,000 to 140,000 clones, with 90% to 95% found just once. The specimen comprised peripheral blood, sampled 28 days after the second AZD1222 dose. This TCR derives from an adult who received the AZD1222 COVID-19 vaccine. This chain links TRBV2 with TRBJ1-2; 7 nucleotides agree with TRBD1. The DNA of the CDR3 is TGTGCCAGCACTTCCTCAGGGGGAGGCTATGGCTACACCTTC. It is translated as CASTSSGGGYGYTF.